This T cell receptor beta chain was captured in a study of molecular identifiers for immune sequencing clone quantification (dated by TCRdb to 2016 to 2018). Turning to the overall study: For a replicate experiment, RNA from roughly 20,000 or 100,000 naive CD8 T cells was divided into five aliquots, and four of the five aliquots were sequenced. The study was a methods study using CD8 T cells to benchmark molecular-identifier clustering-based TCR repertoire sequencing (MIDCIRS) and TCR RNA copy counting. Overall study results and their limits: Highly expanded clone sizes could be underestimated because identical TCR molecules may share a barcode. In CMV-specific effector cells, clones with more than 20 RNA copies contained over 98% of molecules, whereas in naive cells such clones contained under 1% of molecules. Modeling gave approximately 3 recovered TCR RNA copies per cell versus approximately 10 by digital PCR, implying approximately 30% capture efficiency. The naive libraries included spiked-in Jurkat TCR RNA (more than nine copies' worth), and this Jurkat TCR RNA is not part of the donor repertoire. When barcode sub-clustering was omitted, TCR diversity was inflated by chimeric consensus sequences, with chimeras reaching as high as 47%. Spiked-in Jurkat TCR RNA equal to a single cell's worth was reported to be detectable even within one million naive CD8 T cells.

Including the terminal cysteine and phenylalanine, the CDR3 comprises 14 residues. Just the 42-base CDR3 DNA is kept, in frame starting at base 1. Looking up the germline V gene yields CDR1 SGHRS and CDR2 YFSETQ. Libraries of naive CD8 T cells were built from around 20,000 to 990,000 sorted cells, with 10%, 30% or 50% of the purified RNA used. Naive CD8 T cells, defined as CD8+CD4-CCR7+CD45RA+, were FACS-sorted into RLT Plus buffer on a BD FACSAria II. To test detection sensitivity, Jurkat RNA equal to fewer than 13 TCR copies was added to samples of about 18,000-1,100,000 naive CD8 T cells. Enrichment of CD8 T cells was performed with RosetteSep CD8+ T Cell Enrichment Cocktail and Ficoll-Paque, after which ACK red cell lysis was carried out. Comment on this clonotype: The clone's antigen remains unknown. An end of the junction differs from the germline gene, which may be a read error.

The library was generated by PCR. Sequencing relied on a NextSeq 500. Preparation of bulk TCR libraries followed a previously described approach, with the TCR primers listed in Table S5. Total RNA was purified with the Qiagen AllPrep DNA/RNA kit. Before any analysis, reads coming from multiple sequencing runs of the same library were combined into one pool. Concerning the study's data processing: Reads were retained only if an exact TCR constant sequence was present, and the retained reads were trimmed to 150 nt and grouped according to their 12-nt molecular barcodes. Reads in each barcode group were sub-clustered using a 15% Levenshtein threshold, and a quality-weighted consensus sequence was built for each RNA molecule. Non-functional sequences were excluded, and lower-count sequences lying one edit away from another sequence were also excluded. On the basis of fitting two negative binomial distributions, barcode sub-clusters with fewer than 20% of the maximum read count were discarded. The public reads were quality trimmed at Q25 with fastp and then assembled into clones with MiXCR by TCRdb, keeping productive beta chains. Entries are consolidated by CDR3 protein sequence, retaining the most common genes and DNA. The V and J calls come from TCRdb's annotation, not from the publication. The sample records some 580,000 distinct CDR3 sequences, approximately 24% of which are singletons. 0.78% of the sample lies in the top ten.

The sample comprised naive CD8+ T cells from blood, with Jurkat cell RNA spiked in. The cell subset or site tag for this specimen amounts to: FACS-sorted CD8+CD4-CCR7+CD45RA+ naive T cells. The rearrangement combines TRBV5-1 with TRBJ2-3; possibly the D gene is TRBD1, per 6 matching bases. This sequence originates from a human donor in good health. Some libraries in this study had Jurkat cell RNA spiked in. Here the CDR3 is given as CASSWDTSTDAQYF. The nucleotide sequence reads as follows: TGCGCCAGCAGCTGGGACACCAGCACAGATGCGCAGTATTTT.